This entry describes one T cell receptor (beta chain). The assay was immunoSEQ multiplex PCR, and TCRdb's table has in-frame clones only and misses some. The table has 90,000 to 150,000 clones, more than 85% seen once. From germline, CDR1 is PRHDT and CDR2 FYEKMQ (reference sequence). The ends lost 3 bases at V and 5 bases at J; junction bases unmatched: 4. The CDR3 totals 15 residues. This entry comes from a study of T cell responses to AZD1222 COVID-19 vaccine. This clonotype was sampled from an adult in good health. The sequences come from peripheral blood, collected on day 0 of AZD1222 vaccination. The rearrangement links TRBV13 to TRBJ2-5; TRBD1 matches 12 bases. The CDR3 here is CASSFRGTGGETQYF. CDR3 nucleotide sequence: TGTGCCAGCAGCTTCCGAGGGACAGGGGGCGAGACCCAGTACTTC.